These T cell receptor beta chains were read from a single sample in a study of Tregs in tolerant kidney transplant recipients. Sequencing was performed with immunoSEQ multiplex PCR; in TCRdb, only in-frame clones are kept and a portion is missing. This sample has about 77,000 clones, with roughly 98% found just once. The specimen was CD4+ T cells from blood, collected before the transplant. These receptors were taken from a human donor who received a combined kidney and bone marrow transplant. Each CDR3 is given with its conserved first and last residue. Each record gives: CDR3 DNA, CDR3 protein, J gene, V gene, clone size, D gene. D genes are given only for firm matches. Not every row has a clone size; where given, it reads once, few, many or a size class.

CDR3nt: TGTGCCAGCACCCCGGGACAGGGCAGGTTTGGCTACACCTTC
CDR3aa: CASTPGQGRFGYTF
j_gene: TRBJ1-2
v_gene: TRBV28
abundance: .
d_gene: TRBD1

CDR3nt: TGTGCCAGCAACGAGATCCGACTAGCCAAAAACATTCAGTACTTC
CDR3aa: CASNEIRLAKNIQYF
j_gene: TRBJ2-4
v_gene: TRBV6-1
abundance: once
d_gene: .

CDR3nt: TGTGCCAGCAGCAGATACCCGGGACAGGGGGCGTTCGACGAGCAGTACTTC
CDR3aa: CASSRYPGQGAFDEQYF
j_gene: TRBJ2-7
v_gene: TRBV5-5
abundance: once
d_gene: TRBD1

CDR3nt: TGCAGCGTTGCCGACAGGGTGGTCCGGGAGACCCAGTACTTC
CDR3aa: CSVADRVVRETQYF
j_gene: TRBJ2-5
v_gene: TRBV29-1
abundance: .
d_gene: TRBD1

CDR3nt: TGCAGCGTTGAAGGGCGGGGGACCTACGAGCAGTACTTC
CDR3aa: CSVEGRGTYEQYF
j_gene: TRBJ2-7
v_gene: TRBV29-1
abundance: .
d_gene: TRBD2

CDR3nt: TGCGCCAGCAGCCAAGATCGAGACACAAACTATGGCTACACCTTC
CDR3aa: CASSQDRDTNYGYTF
j_gene: TRBJ1-2
v_gene: TRBV4-1
abundance: .
d_gene: .

CDR3nt: TGTGCCAGCTCACGGGCGGGGGTGGCCGCCGATGAGCAGTTCTTC
CDR3aa: CASSRAGVAADEQFF
j_gene: TRBJ2-1
v_gene: TRBV18
abundance: .
d_gene: TRBD2

CDR3nt: TGTGCCAGCAGGGGGGACTCCGGAGTGTACGAGCAGTACTTC
CDR3aa: CASRGDSGVYEQYF
j_gene: TRBJ2-7
v_gene: TRBV2
abundance: once
d_gene: .

CDR3nt: TGCGCCAGCAGCCAAGATGGGACAGATGGAAACACCATATATTTT
CDR3aa: CASSQDGTDGNTIYF
j_gene: TRBJ1-3
v_gene: TRBV4-3
abundance: .
d_gene: TRBD1

CDR3nt: TGTGCCAGCAGCCCCGGGACAGGGGGCCTGAATGAGCAGTTCTTC
CDR3aa: CASSPGTGGLNEQFF
j_gene: TRBJ2-1
v_gene: TRBV5-6
abundance: .
d_gene: TRBD1

CDR3nt: TGTGCCAGCAGCTTAGGGCCCGGGGGGGGCGACTACGAGCAGTACTTC
CDR3aa: CASSLGPGGGDYEQYF
j_gene: TRBJ2-7
v_gene: TRBV11-3
abundance: once
d_gene: TRBD2

CDR3nt: TGCAGCGTTGAGGGAAGTCCAGGGCCGGGGGGAAACATTCAGTACTTC
CDR3aa: CSVEGSPGPGGNIQYF
j_gene: TRBJ2-4
v_gene: TRBV29-1
abundance: .
d_gene: TRBD2

CDR3nt: TGTGCCAGTCAGCAGGGCTTTTTGGACTATGGCTACACCTTC
CDR3aa: CASQQGFLDYGYTF
j_gene: TRBJ1-2
v_gene: TRBV2
abundance: .
d_gene: .

CDR3nt: TGTGCCAGCAGCTTTGGCCTTCCTGGGAGAGATACGCAGTATTTT
CDR3aa: CASSFGLPGRDTQYF
j_gene: TRBJ2-3
v_gene: TRBV7-2
abundance: .
d_gene: .

CDR3nt: TGTGCCACCAGCTTTCAAGGGGCAGGGGGAGGTCAGCCCCAGCATTTT
CDR3aa: CATSFQGAGGGQPQHF
j_gene: TRBJ1-5
v_gene: TRBV15
abundance: .
d_gene: TRBD1

CDR3nt: TGTGCCAGCAGCGTGGGACAGGGGAAGAACTATGGCTACACCTTC
CDR3aa: CASSVGQGKNYGYTF
j_gene: TRBJ1-2
v_gene: TRBV9
abundance: .
d_gene: TRBD1

CDR3nt: TGTGCCAGCATTTTAGGGGGCTGGACTGAAGCTTTCTTT
CDR3aa: CASILGGWTEAFF
j_gene: TRBJ1-1
v_gene: TRBV6-1
abundance: .
d_gene: TRBD1

CDR3nt: TGTGCCAGCAGTGCCCTACTCGGACTAGCGGTTCCTGAGCAGTTCTTC
CDR3aa: CASSALLGLAVPEQFF
j_gene: TRBJ2-1
v_gene: TRBV25-1
abundance: .
d_gene: TRBD2

CDR3nt: TGTGCCTCGACAGGGGCTAACTATGGCTACACCTTC
CDR3aa: CASTGANYGYTF
j_gene: TRBJ1-2
v_gene: TRBV30
abundance: .
d_gene: TRBD1

CDR3nt: TGTGCCAGCAGCACACAGGGATTTGGGGAGCTGTTTTTT
CDR3aa: CASSTQGFGELFF
j_gene: TRBJ2-2
v_gene: TRBV9
abundance: .
d_gene: .

CDR3nt: TGTGCCAGCAGCCCAGCTGGGAGGGGGGCCTACAATGAGCAGTTCTTC
CDR3aa: CASSPAGRGAYNEQFF
j_gene: TRBJ2-1
v_gene: TRBV9
abundance: .
d_gene: .

CDR3nt: TGTGCCATCAGTGAGGGTCAGGGGGCTAATGAAAAACTGTTTTTT
CDR3aa: CAISEGQGANEKLFF
j_gene: TRBJ1-4
v_gene: TRBV10-3
abundance: .
d_gene: TRBD1

CDR3nt: TGTGCCAGCAGCTTGGGGGGAGCAGATACGCAGTATTTT
CDR3aa: CASSLGGADTQYF
j_gene: TRBJ2-3
v_gene: TRBV7-9
abundance: .
d_gene: .

CDR3nt: TGTGCCAGCAGCTTAGATCGGGTCGGAAGCTCCTACAATGAGCAGTTCTTC
CDR3aa: CASSLDRVGSSYNEQFF
j_gene: TRBJ2-1
v_gene: TRBV11-2
abundance: .
d_gene: .

CDR3nt: TGTGCCTTGTGCCCCCACCGGGACACTGAAGCTTTCTTT
CDR3aa: CALCPHRDTEAFF
j_gene: TRBJ1-1
v_gene: TRBV30
abundance: .
d_gene: .

CDR3nt: TGTGCCAGCAGCGTAGAGGCGGGGGACCTCACAGATACGCAGTATTTT
CDR3aa: CASSVEAGDLTDTQYF
j_gene: TRBJ2-3
v_gene: TRBV9
abundance: .
d_gene: TRBD2

CDR3nt: TGTGCCACCAGCAGAGCTTCTCCGGAAGGATTAGCGGGGAATCATAAAGAGACCCAGTACTTC
CDR3aa: CATSRASPEGLAGNHKETQYF
j_gene: TRBJ2-5
v_gene: TRBV15
abundance: .
d_gene: TRBD2

CDR3nt: TGTGCCAGCAGCAAATCACACTATAAAGATGAAAAACTGTTTTTT
CDR3aa: CASSKSHYKDEKLFF
j_gene: TRBJ1-4
v_gene: TRBV21-1
abundance: .
d_gene: .

CDR3nt: TGTGCCAGCAGCACTGACTTCTACAATGAGCAGTTCTTC
CDR3aa: CASSTDFYNEQFF
j_gene: TRBJ2-1
v_gene: TRBV7-6
abundance: .
d_gene: .

CDR3nt: TGTGCCAGCAGCCTACAGGGGAGCACTGAAGCTTTCTTT
CDR3aa: CASSLQGSTEAFF
j_gene: TRBJ1-1
v_gene: TRBV11-2
abundance: .
d_gene: TRBD1

CDR3nt: TGTGCCAGTAGTCTGGCAGTGACTAACTATGGCTACACCTTC
CDR3aa: CASSLAVTNYGYTF
j_gene: TRBJ1-2
v_gene: TRBV19
abundance: .
d_gene: .

CDR3nt: TGTGCCTGGGGAACGAGACAGGGGGCTTATGATACGCAGTATTTT
CDR3aa: CAWGTRQGAYDTQYF
j_gene: TRBJ2-3
v_gene: TRBV30
abundance: .
d_gene: TRBD1

CDR3nt: TGTGCCAGCAGAATAACTAGCGGGAGAGGCACAGATACGCAGTATTTT
CDR3aa: CASRITSGRGTDTQYF
j_gene: TRBJ2-3
v_gene: TRBV7-2
abundance: .
d_gene: TRBD2

CDR3nt: TGTGCCAGCAGCTTAGGAGATGCAACTAATGAAAAACTGTTTTTT
CDR3aa: CASSLGDATNEKLFF
j_gene: TRBJ1-4
v_gene: TRBV11-3
abundance: .
d_gene: .

CDR3nt: TGTGCCTCCTCGTCCATCGTGGTGCAGGATGGCTACACCTTC
CDR3aa: CASSSIVVQDGYTF
j_gene: TRBJ1-2
v_gene: TRBV15
abundance: .
d_gene: .

CDR3nt: TGTGCCAGCAGTTCGGGGTTTTTCGCTGGCTACACCTTC
CDR3aa: CASSSGFFAGYTF
j_gene: TRBJ1-2
v_gene: TRBV27
abundance: .
d_gene: .

CDR3nt: TGTGCCAGCAGTCGTAGGGACAGAGACACTGAAGCTTTCTTT
CDR3aa: CASSRRDRDTEAFF
j_gene: TRBJ1-1
v_gene: TRBV6-5
abundance: .
d_gene: TRBD1

CDR3nt: TGTGCCAGCAGCGGACAGGCTAACACCGGGGAGCTGTTTTTT
CDR3aa: CASSGQANTGELFF
j_gene: TRBJ2-2
v_gene: TRBV2
abundance: .
d_gene: TRBD1

CDR3nt: TGTGCCAGCAGCTTTGGGACAGGAGCCTACGAGCAGTACTTC
CDR3aa: CASSFGTGAYEQYF
j_gene: TRBJ2-7
v_gene: TRBV7-2
abundance: .
d_gene: TRBD1

CDR3nt: TGTGCCAGCAGTTTGACACTAGCGGGGGTCCAAGAGACCCAGTACTTC
CDR3aa: CASSLTLAGVQETQYF
j_gene: TRBJ2-5
v_gene: TRBV27
abundance: once
d_gene: TRBD2

CDR3nt: TGTGCCTGGCAGATTAGCGGGGGGCTCTCTGGGGCCAACGTCCTGACTTTC
CDR3aa: CAWQISGGLSGANVLTF
j_gene: TRBJ2-6
v_gene: TRBV30
abundance: .
d_gene: TRBD2

CDR3nt: TGTGCCTGGAGTGTACTAGGGGGCCGTGGCTTAGTGTTC
CDR3aa: CAWSVLGGRGLVF
j_gene: TRBJ1-2
v_gene: TRBV30
abundance: once
d_gene: TRBD1

CDR3nt: TGCGCCAGCAGCTTTGTCCCTAGCGGGTCCTACAATGAGCAGTTCTTC
CDR3aa: CASSFVPSGSYNEQFF
j_gene: TRBJ2-1
v_gene: TRBV5-1
abundance: .
d_gene: TRBD2

CDR3nt: TGCGCCAGCAGCTTTCTAGCGGGGGGCAGCACAGATACGCAGTATTTT
CDR3aa: CASSFLAGGSTDTQYF
j_gene: TRBJ2-3
v_gene: TRBV5-1
abundance: .
d_gene: TRBD2